This T cell receptor beta chain was sequenced for a study of blood T cell repertoires in COVID-19. In the study overall: The origin of the acute and convalescent COVID-19 samples was the United States, Italy and Spain. PBMCs, B-cell-depleted T cells, or T cells provided the cDNA or gDNA that made up the material.

V dropped 7 bases and J dropped 7 bases, with 23 bases sitting between them. Per germline, CDR1 SEHNR and CDR2 FQNEAQ (reference sequence). The CDR3 is 16 amino acids. Repertoires were generated with immunoSEQ multiplex PCR, while TCRdb's copy carries only in-frame clones and drops some. Of roughly 260,000 clones in the sample, roughly nine tenths were seen once. Residents of 24 US areas, aged roughly 18 to 90 years, made up the participants. The sample was PBMCs or T cells enriched from blood (not recorded which). The chain combines TRBV7-9 with TRBJ1-3; D might be TRBD1 (5 bases). This TCR came from a human donor in a cohort exposed to, infected with or recovered from COVID-19 (not recorded which). The donor label of this sample is uncertain. The CDR3 loop reads CASTLGGAGKLNTIYF. The DNA for the CDR3 is TGTGCCAGCACCCTCGGGGGAGCCGGGAAGTTGAACACCATATATTTT.